The 10 T cell receptor beta chains below were found in one sample sequenced in a study of blood T cell repertoires in COVID-19. TCRdb keeps only in-frame clones here, not all; method: immunoSEQ multiplex PCR. This sample yields about 240,000 clones, of which 80% to 95% are seen a single time; more than 0.8% belongs to the top ten. Sequencing was carried out using peripheral blood. The receptors shown here come from a young man with COVID-19, enrolled during active disease.

This clone appeared once. The chain joins TRBV15 to TRBJ2-3; 14 bases map to TRBD2. Germline lookup yields CDR1 LNHNV and CDR2 YYDKDF (reference sequence). V shed 1 base and J 2 bases; nucleotides not matched to a gene: 5. The CDR3 is 18 residues long. The CDR3 nucleotides are TGTGCCACCAGCAGAGGCGGGACTAGCGGGGGCCTCACAGATACGCAGTATTTT. This gives the protein CATSRGGTSGGLTDTQYF.

The chain employs TRBV5-1 and TRBJ2-7; the D gene is possibly TRBD2 (5 bases). The germline V gene has CDR1 SGHRS and CDR2 YFSETQ. Trimming removed 4 bases at V and 0 bases at J, with 11 bases between. The CDR3 has 14 amino acids. This chain's CDR3 is CASSDGGLSYEQYF. The CDR3 DNA reads as TGCGCCAGCAGCGATGGAGGACTCTCCTACGAGCAGTACTTC. Full variable domain (missing parts from reference TRBV5-1 and TRBJ2-7): KAGVTQTPRYLIKTRGQQVTLSCSPISGHRSVSWYQQTPGQGLQFLFEYFSETQRNKGNFPGRFSGRQFSNSRSEMNVSTLELGDSALYLCASSDGGLSYEQYFGPGTRLTVT.

This chain joins TRBV9 and TRBJ1-2, with a tentative D call TRBD1 (5 bases). CDR3 length equals 15 residues. V was pared by 4 bases and J by 4 bases, with 17 bases between. Germline assignment: CDR1 SGDLS and CDR2 YYNGEE. The CDR3 DNA reads as TGTGCCAGCAGCCCAAGTGGTCGGCAGGGCTATGGCTACACCTTC. It yields the protein CASSPSGRQGYGYTF.

The chain is built from TRBV11-2 and TRBJ2-1; tentative D call: TRBD2 (6 bases). Germline V gives CDR1 SGHAT, CDR2 FQNNGV. This CDR3 is built from 17 residues. V gave up 4 bases and J gave up 0 bases, with 16 bases separating them. The chain's CDR3 is CASSSPGGFSSYNEQFF. The CDR3 DNA follows: TGTGCCAGCAGCTCTCCCGGGGGTTTTAGCTCCTACAATGAGCAGTTCTTC.

This clone was counted between two and nine times. The chain couples TRBV12-3 or TRBV12-4 to TRBJ1-2; D is perhaps TRBD1 (6 bases). Trimming shortened V by 0 bases and J by 12 bases, and 11 bases separated the two germline ends. The CDR3 loop spans 12 amino acids. The CDR3 loop is CASSLASTGNTF. The CDR3 region has the DNA TGTGCCAGCAGTTTAGCCAGTACAGGGAACACCTTC.

This chain joins TRBV7-9 and TRBJ1-3, with 7 bases fitting TRBD1. J gave up 0 bases and V 5 bases, and 7 bases lay outside the gene matches. The germline V gene has CDR1 SEHNR and CDR2 FQNEAQ (reference sequence). The CDR3 loop spans 16 amino acids. The CDR3 DNA follows: TGTGCCAGCAGCCCGTTAGACAGGGTCTCTGGAAACACCATATATTTT. Its translation is CASSPLDRVSGNTIYF.

Only one count was recorded for this clone. The chain employs TRBV4-1 and TRBJ2-1; tentatively, D is TRBD1 (6 bases). The germline V gene has CDR1 MGHRA and CDR2 YSYEKL. This CDR3 contains 14 residues. Trimming took off 4 bases at V and 9 bases at J, with 16 bases between the two ends. The chain's CDR3 is CASSRGRQVGEQFF. The DNA of the CDR3 is TGCGCCAGCAGCCGGGGAAGACAGGTCGGTGAGCAGTTCTTC.

V gene TRBV29-1 combines with J gene TRBJ2-7; D gene uncertain. The ends were cut back, 7 bases at V and 2 bases at J, with 12 bases in the middle. CDR3 length: 12 residues. Germline-derived CDR1 and CDR2 are SQVTM and ANQGSEA. CDR3 in DNA: TGCAGCGCTTTGGCGGAAGCCTACGAGCAGTACTTC. This codes for CSALAEAYEQYF.

The rearrangement uses TRBV4-1 and TRBJ2-7; D might be TRBD2 (5 bases). The CDR3 length is 13 residues. Germline-derived CDR1 and CDR2 are MGHRA and YSYEKL. Deletions cut 0 bases from V and 3 bases from J, with 6 bases between. CDR3 residues: CASSQDGGYEQYF. As DNA, the CDR3 is TGCGCCAGCAGCCAAGATGGAGGCTACGAGCAGTACTTC.

This chain uses TRBV11-2 with TRBJ2-2; a possible D gene is TRBD2 (7 bases). Germline V gene sequence: CDR1 SGHAT, CDR2 FQNNGV. V was trimmed by 7 bases and J by 5 bases, leaving 17 bases between them. This CDR3 region has 15 residues. The CDR3 nucleotides read TGTGCCAGCACCTCCACAGGGAGGGGTACCGGGGAGCTGTTTTTT. It codes for CASTSTGRGTGELFF.